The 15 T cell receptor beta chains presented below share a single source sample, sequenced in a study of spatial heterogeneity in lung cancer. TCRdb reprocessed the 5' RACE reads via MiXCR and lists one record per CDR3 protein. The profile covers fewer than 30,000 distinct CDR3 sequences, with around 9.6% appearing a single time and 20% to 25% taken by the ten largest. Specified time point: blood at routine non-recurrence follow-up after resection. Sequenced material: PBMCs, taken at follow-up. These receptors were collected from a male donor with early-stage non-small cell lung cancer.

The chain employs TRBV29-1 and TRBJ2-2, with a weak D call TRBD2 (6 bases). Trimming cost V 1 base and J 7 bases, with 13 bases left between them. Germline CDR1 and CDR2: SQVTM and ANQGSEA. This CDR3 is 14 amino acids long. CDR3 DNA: TGCAGCGTTGAAGTCGGCGGGAATGACGGGGAGCTGTTTTTT. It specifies CSVEVGGNDGELFF.

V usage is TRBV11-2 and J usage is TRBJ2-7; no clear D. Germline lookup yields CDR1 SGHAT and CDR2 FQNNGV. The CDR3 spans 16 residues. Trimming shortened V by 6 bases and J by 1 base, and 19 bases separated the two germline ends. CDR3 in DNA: TGTGCCAGCAGAACAGTCTCCGGTCTTAGGTCCTACGAGCAGTACTTC. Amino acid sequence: CASRTVSGLRSYEQYF.

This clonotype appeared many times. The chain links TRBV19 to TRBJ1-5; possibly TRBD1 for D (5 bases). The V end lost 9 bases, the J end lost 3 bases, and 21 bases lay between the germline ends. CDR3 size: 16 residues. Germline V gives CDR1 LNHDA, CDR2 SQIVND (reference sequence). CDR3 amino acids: CASRHREGVPNQPQHF. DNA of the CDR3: TGTGCCAGCCGCCACCGTGAAGGGGTGCCCAATCAGCCCCAGCATTTT.

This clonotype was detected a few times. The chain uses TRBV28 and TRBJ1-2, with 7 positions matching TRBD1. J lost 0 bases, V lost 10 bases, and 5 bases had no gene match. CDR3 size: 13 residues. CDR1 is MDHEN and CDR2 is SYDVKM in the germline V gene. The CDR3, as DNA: TGTGCCACCCGAGGACAGGCTAACTATGGCTACACCTTC. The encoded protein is CATRGQANYGYTF.

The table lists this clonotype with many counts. The CDR3 DNA reads TGCGCCAGCAGCTTGGCCCTGACAGGGGCTAACTATGGCTACACCTTC. It encodes CASSLALTGANYGYTF. The chain employs TRBV5-1 and TRBJ1-2; 8 positions agree with TRBD1. CDR1 SGHRS and CDR2 YFSETQ come from the germline V gene. The V and J ends lost 0 bases and 0 bases, in that order; junction bases with no gene match: 4. The CDR3 has 16 amino acids.

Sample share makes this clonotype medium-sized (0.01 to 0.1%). CDR3 nucleotide sequence: TGCAGCGTTGCTATTTCAGAGAACACTGAAGCTTTCTTT. Translation gives CSVAISENTEAFF. The V and J genes are TRBV29-1 and TRBJ1-1, with no clear D. Deletions cut 4 bases from V and 1 base from J, with 10 bases between. This CDR3 has 13 amino acids. From germline, CDR1 is SQVTM and CDR2 ANQGSEA.

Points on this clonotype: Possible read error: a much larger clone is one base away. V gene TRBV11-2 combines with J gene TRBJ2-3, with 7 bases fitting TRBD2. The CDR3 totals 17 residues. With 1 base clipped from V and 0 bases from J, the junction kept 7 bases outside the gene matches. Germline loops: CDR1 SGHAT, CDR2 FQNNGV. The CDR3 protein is CASSLAGGTPSTDTQYF. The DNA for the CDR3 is TGTGCCAGCAGCTTAGCGGGGGGTACCCCTAGCACAGATACGCAGTATTTT.

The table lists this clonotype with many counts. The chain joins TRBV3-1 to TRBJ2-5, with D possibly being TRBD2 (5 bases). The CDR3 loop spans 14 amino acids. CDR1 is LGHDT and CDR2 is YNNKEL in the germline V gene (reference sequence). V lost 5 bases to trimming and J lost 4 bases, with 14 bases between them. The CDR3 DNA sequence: TGTGCCAGCAGCTCAACGCTAGGGAGAGAGACCCAGTACTTC. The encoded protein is CASSSTLGRETQYF.

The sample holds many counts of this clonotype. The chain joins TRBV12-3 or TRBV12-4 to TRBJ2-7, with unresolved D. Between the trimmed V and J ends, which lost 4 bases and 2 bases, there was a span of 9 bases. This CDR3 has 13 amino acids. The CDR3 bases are TGTGCCAGCAGTTCCCCGTCTGCCTACGAGCAGTACTTC. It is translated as CASSSPSAYEQYF.

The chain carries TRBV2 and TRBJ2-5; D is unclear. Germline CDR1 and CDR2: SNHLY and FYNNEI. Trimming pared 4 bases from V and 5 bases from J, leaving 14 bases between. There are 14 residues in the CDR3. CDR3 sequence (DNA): TGTGCCAGCAGTGGTAACAGCCAAGGGGAGACCCAGTACTTC. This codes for CASSGNSQGETQYF.

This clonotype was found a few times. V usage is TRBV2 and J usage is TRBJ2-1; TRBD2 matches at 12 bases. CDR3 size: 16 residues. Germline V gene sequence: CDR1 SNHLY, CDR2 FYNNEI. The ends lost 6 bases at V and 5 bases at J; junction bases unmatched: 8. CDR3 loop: CASSASGGAADNEQFF. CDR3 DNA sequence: TGTGCCAGCAGCGCTAGCGGGGGGGCCGCGGACAATGAGCAGTTCTTC.

The CDR3 loop reads CASSPPGTTSDTQYF. CDR3 DNA sequence: TGTGCCAGCAGTCCCCCCGGGACTACCTCAGATACGCAGTATTTT. V is TRBV28 and J is TRBJ2-3; 7 bases match TRBD2. This CDR3 region has 15 residues. CDR1 and CDR2 from the germline V gene are MDHEN and SYDVKM. The V and J ends lost 5 bases and 4 bases, in that order; junction bases with no gene match: 9.

CDR3 nucleotide sequence: TGTGCCAGCAGGGAAAGCGGGAGCTCCTACAATGAGCAGTTCTTC. This codes for CASRESGSSYNEQFF. The V gene is TRBV4-2, the J gene TRBJ2-1, with TRBD2 matching over 8 bases. V lost 6 bases, J lost 0 bases, and 4 bases stayed unmatched. Germline CDR1 reads LGHNA; CDR2 reads YNFKEQ. The CDR3 runs to 15 residues.

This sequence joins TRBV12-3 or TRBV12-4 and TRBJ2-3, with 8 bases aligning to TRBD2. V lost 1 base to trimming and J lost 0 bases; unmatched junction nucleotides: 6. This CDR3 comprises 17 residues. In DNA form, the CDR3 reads TGTGCCAGCAGTTTAGGGCGGGGGGCGATAAGCACAGATACGCAGTATTTT. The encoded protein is CASSLGRGAISTDTQYF.

Written as DNA, the CDR3 is TGCGCCAGCAGCCGTTCCCCCGGGACTACCACAGATACGCAGTATTTT. This sequence encodes CASSRSPGTTTDTQYF. The rearrangement links TRBV5-1 to TRBJ2-3; 7 positions agree with TRBD2. The V and J ends lost 4 bases and 2 bases, in that order; junction bases with no gene match: 10. This CDR3 region has 16 residues. Germline CDR1 is SGHRS and CDR2 is YFSETQ.